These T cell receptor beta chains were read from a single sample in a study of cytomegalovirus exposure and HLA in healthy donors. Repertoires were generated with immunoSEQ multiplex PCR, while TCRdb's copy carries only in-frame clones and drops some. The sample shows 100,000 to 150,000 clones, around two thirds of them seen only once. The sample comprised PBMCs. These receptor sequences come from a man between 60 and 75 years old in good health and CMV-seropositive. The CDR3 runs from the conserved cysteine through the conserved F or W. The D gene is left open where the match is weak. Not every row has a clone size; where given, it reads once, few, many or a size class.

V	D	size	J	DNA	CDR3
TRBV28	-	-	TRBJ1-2	TGTGCCAGCAGTTTAGTTTATGCTAACTATGGCTACACCTTC	CASSLVYANYGYTF
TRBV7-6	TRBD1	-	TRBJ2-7	TGTGCCAGCAGCTTAGGCGGTCTGGGACAGGGGTGGTACGAGCAGTACTTC	CASSLGGLGQGWYEQYF
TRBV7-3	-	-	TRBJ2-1	TGTGCCAGCAGTGTTGACAGAGGTGTAGTGAGTGAGCAGTTCTTC	CASSVDRGVVSEQFF
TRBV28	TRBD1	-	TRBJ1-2	TGTGCCAGCACGCAGGGGGGCTATGGCTACACCTTC	CASTQGGYGYTF
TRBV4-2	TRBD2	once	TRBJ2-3	TGTGCCAGCAGCCAAGAAGGTGCGTCGGGGGGTAGCACAGATACGCAGTATTTT	CASSQEGASGGSTDTQYF
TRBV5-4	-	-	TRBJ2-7	TGTGCCAGCAGCCGGGACACTACAGCCTACGAGCAGTACTTC	CASSRDTTAYEQYF
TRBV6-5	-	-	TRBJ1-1	TGTGCCAGCGAGTCTCCAGGGGTGAACACTGAAGCTTTCTTT	CASESPGVNTEAFF
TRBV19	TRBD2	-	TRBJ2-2	TGTGCCAGTAGTATTCCGGGGGGGCCGTACACCGGGGAGCTGTTTTTT	CASSIPGGPYTGELFF
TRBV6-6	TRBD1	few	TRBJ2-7	TGTGCCAGCAAGTTGGGACAGGCGAGCTCCTACGAGCAGTACTTC	CASKLGQASSYEQYF
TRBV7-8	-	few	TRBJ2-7	TGTGCCAGCAGCTTCAGGGCACCCACCTACGAGCAGTACTTC	CASSFRAPTYEQYF
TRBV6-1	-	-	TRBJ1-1	TGTGCCAGCAGTGAAGAGCGGGCAGTTTTGAACACTGAAGCTTTCTTT	CASSEERAVLNTEAFF
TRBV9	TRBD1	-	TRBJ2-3	TGTGCCAGCAGCGTAGTGGGACAGAACACAGATACGCAGTATTTT	CASSVVGQNTDTQYF
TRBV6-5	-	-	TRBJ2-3	TGTGCCAGCAGTTACTCCCTACAGGGGGGGGGTGCGTATTTT	CASSYSLQGGGAYF
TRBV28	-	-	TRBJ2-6	TGTGCCAGCAGACCTACTACCATGGCCAACGTCCTGACTTTC	CASRPTTMANVLTF
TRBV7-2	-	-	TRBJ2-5	TGTGCCAGCAGCTTAAGGCTCGGGGAGACCCAGTACTTC	CASSLRLGETQYF
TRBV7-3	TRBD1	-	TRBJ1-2	TGTGCCAGCAGCTTAAGTGCCAGGGGGCTGGGCTACACCTTC	CASSLSARGLGYTF
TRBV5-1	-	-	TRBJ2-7	TGCGCCAGCAGCCCGGAACGAGACACCTACTCCTACGAGCAGTACTTC	CASSPERDTYSYEQYF
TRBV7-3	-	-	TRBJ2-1	TGTGCCAGCAGCCACAACCTAGCGTTTTCCTACAATGAGCAGTTCTTC	CASSHNLAFSYNEQFF
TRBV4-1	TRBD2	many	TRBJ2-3	TGCGCCAGCAGCTTAGCGGGGAGTACGCAGTATTTT	CASSLAGSTQYF
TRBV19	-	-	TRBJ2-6	TGTGCCAGTAGTAGTCAGACTGGGGCCAACGTCCTGACTTTC	CASSSQTGANVLTF
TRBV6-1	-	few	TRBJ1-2	TGTGCCAGCAGTGGGGTCCCTCCGGGCTATGGCTACACCTTC	CASSGVPPGYGYTF
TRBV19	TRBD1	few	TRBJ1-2	TGTGCCAGTAGTATTCAGGGGGCAGGCTATGGCTACACCTTC	CASSIQGAGYGYTF
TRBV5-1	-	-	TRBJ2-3	TGCGCCAGCAGCTATCTAGGCTCGGGCACAGATACGCAGTATTTT	CASSYLGSGTDTQYF
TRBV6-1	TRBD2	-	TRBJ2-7	TGTGCCAGCAGTAACGGGGGGGAAGTCGTAAAGCAGTACTTC	CASSNGGEVVKQYF
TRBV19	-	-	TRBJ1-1	TGTGCCAGTAGTATTACGGGAGGTGGGACTGAAGCTTTCTTT	CASSITGGGTEAFF
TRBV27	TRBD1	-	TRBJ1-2	TGTGCCAGCAGTTTCCGGACAGGGTTTAACTATGGCTACACCTTC	CASSFRTGFNYGYTF
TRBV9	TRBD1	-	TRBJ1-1	TGTGCCAGCAGCGGTCCGGGACAGGGGGCGCAGAACACTGAAGCTTTCTTT	CASSGPGQGAQNTEAFF
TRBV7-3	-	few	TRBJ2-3	TGTGCCAGCAGCACACCTGGCACAGATACGCAGTATTTT	CASSTPGTDTQYF
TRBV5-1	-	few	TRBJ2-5	TGCGCCAGCAGTATCGGGATTTTGCAAGAGACCCAGTACTTC	CASSIGILQETQYF
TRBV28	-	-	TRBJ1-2	TGTGCCAGCAGTTGGGCCGAGGGGGGGCGAGGGGGCTACACCTTC	CASSWAEGGRGGYTF
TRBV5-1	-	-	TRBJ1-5	TGCGCCAGCAGCTTGGGGTCGGCGGTTGGGCAGCCCCAGCATTTT	CASSLGSAVGQPQHF
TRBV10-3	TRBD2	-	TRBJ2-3	TGTGCCATCAGGATAGCGGGTGCTAGCACAGATACGCAGTATTTT	CAIRIAGASTDTQYF
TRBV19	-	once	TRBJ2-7	TGTGCCAGTAGCCGGGTTGGGGGCGTCTACGAGCAGTACTTC	CASSRVGGVYEQYF
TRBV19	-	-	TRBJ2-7	TGTGCCAGTAGTACCTCCGTGGGGAGTACGTTATACGAGCAGTACTTC	CASSTSVGSTLYEQYF
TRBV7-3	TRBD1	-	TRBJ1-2	TGTGCCAGCAGCACCGGCGGGACAGGGGATGGCTACACCTTC	CASSTGGTGDGYTF